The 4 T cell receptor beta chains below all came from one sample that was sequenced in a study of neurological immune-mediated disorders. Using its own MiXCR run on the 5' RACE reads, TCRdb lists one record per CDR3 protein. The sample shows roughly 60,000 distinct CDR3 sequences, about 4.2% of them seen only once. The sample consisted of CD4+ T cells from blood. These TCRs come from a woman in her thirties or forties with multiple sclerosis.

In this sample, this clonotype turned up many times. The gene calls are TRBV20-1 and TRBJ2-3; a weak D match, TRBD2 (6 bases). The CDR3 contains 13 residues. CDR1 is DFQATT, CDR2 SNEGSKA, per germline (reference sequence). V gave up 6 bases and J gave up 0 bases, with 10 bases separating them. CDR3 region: CSAGGSSTDTQYF. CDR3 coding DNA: TGCAGTGCCGGGGGAAGTAGCACAGATACGCAGTATTTT.

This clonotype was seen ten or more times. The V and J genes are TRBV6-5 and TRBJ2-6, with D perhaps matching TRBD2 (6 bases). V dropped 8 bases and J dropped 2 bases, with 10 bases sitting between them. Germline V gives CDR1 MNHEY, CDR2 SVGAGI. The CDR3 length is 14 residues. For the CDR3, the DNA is TGTGCCAGCTCGGAGGGACCTGGGGCCAACGTCCTGACTTTC. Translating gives CASSEGPGANVLTF.

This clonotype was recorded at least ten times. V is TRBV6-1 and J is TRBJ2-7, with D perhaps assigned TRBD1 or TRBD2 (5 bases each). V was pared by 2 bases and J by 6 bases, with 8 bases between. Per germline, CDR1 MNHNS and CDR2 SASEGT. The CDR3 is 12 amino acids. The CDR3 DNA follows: TGTGCCAGCAGTGAAATGGGGGTCGAGCAGTACTTC. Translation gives CASSEMGVEQYF.

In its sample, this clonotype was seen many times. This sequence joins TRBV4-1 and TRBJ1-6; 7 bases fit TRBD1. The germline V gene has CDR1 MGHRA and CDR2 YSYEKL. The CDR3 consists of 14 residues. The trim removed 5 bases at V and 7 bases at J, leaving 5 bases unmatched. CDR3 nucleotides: TGCGCCAGCAGCGCGACAGGGAGAAATTCACCCCTCCACTTT. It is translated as CASSATGRNSPLHF.